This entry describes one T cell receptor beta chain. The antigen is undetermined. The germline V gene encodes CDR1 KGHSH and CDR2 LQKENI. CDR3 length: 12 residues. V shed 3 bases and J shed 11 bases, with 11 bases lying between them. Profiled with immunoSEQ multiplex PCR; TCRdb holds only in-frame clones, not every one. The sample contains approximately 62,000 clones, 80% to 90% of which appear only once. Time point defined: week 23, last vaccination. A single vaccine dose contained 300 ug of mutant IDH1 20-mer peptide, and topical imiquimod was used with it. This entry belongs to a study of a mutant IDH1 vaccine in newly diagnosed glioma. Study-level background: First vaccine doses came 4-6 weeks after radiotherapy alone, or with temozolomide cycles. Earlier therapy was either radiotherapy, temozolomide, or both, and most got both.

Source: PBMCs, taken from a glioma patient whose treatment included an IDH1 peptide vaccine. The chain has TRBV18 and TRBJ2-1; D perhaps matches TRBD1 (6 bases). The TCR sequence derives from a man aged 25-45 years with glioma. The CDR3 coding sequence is TGTGCCAGCTCACCCTATGGACAGAAGCAGTTCTTC. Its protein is CASSPYGQKQFF.